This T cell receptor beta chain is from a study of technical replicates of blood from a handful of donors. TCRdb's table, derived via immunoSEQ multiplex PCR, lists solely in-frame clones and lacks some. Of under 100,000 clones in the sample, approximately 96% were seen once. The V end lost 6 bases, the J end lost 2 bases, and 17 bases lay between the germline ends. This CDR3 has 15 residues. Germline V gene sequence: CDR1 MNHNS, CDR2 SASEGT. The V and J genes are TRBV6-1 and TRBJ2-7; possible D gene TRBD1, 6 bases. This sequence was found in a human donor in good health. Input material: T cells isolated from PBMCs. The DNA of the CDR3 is TGTGCCAGCAGCGATTCCCTGGACAGTACCTACGAGCAGTACTTC. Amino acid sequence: CASSDSLDSTYEQYF.